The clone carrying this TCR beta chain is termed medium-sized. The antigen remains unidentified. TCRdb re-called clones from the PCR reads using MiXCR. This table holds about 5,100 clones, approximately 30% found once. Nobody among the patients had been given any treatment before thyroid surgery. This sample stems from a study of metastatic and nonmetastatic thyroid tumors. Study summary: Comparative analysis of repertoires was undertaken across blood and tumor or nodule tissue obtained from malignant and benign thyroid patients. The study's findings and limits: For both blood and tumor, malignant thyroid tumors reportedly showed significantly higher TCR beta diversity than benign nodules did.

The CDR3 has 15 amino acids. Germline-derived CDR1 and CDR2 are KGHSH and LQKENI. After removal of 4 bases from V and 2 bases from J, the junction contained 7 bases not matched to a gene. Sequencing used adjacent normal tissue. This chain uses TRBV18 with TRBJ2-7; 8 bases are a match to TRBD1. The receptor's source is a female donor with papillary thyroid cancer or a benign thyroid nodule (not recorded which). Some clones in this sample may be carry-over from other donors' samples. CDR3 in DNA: TGTGCCAGCTCACTTGGACAGGGAGAGCCCTACGAGCAGTACTTC. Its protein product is CASSLGQGEPYEQYF.